Below are 2 T cell receptor beta chains sequenced from a single sample in a study of cytomegalovirus exposure and HLA in healthy donors. The PCR had 60 Vbeta and 13 Jbeta primers. Libraries were prepared by immunoSEQ multiplex PCR; TCRdb keeps only in-frame clonotypes and omits some of them. The sample shows some 130,000 clones, approximately 68% of them seen only once. What was sequenced was PBMCs. These TCRs come from a man aged 25-40 years in good health and CMV-seropositive.

In its sample, this clone was seen a few times. The DNA for the CDR3 is TGTGCCTGGAGTTTCAATAGCAATCAGCCCCAGCATTTT. It translates to CAWSFNSNQPQHF. V is TRBV30 and J is TRBJ1-5; unclear D gene. The V end lost 2 bases, the J end lost 0 bases, and 5 bases lay between the germline ends. This CDR3 contains 13 residues. Germline V gene sequence: CDR1 GTSNPN, CDR2 SVGIG (reference sequence).

The chain carries TRBV5-1 and TRBJ2-7, with TRBD1 matching over 8 bases. This CDR3 spans 13 amino acids. Losses at the gene ends were 3 bases for V and 6 bases for J; bases not matched to a gene: 5. Looked up from germline, CDR1 is SGHRS and CDR2 is YFSETQ. The DNA of the CDR3 is TGCGCCAGCAGCTGGGGGGACAGGACCGAGCAGTACTTC. Its translation is CASSWGDRTEQYF.